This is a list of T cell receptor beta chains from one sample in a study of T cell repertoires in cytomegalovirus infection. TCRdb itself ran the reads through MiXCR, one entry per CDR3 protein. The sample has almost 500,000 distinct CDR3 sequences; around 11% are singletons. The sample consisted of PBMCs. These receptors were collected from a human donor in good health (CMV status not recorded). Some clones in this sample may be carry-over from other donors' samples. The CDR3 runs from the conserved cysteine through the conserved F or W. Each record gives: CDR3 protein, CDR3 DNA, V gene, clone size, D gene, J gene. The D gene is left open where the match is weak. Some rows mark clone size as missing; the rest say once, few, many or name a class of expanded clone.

CDR3aa: CASNRGRNSGNTIYF
CDR3nt: TGTGCCAGCAACAGGGGACGGAACTCTGGAAACACCATATATTTT
v_gene: TRBV12-3/TRBV12-4
abundance: many
d_gene: TRBD1
j_gene: TRBJ1-3

CDR3aa: CASSEAGDLNTGELFF
CDR3nt: TGTGCCAGCAGTGAAGCGGGGGACTTGAACACCGGGGAGCTGTTTTTT
v_gene: TRBV2
abundance: many
d_gene: .
j_gene: TRBJ2-2

CDR3aa: CASSLWDRASTEAFF
CDR3nt: TGTGCCAGCAGCTTATGGGACAGGGCGTCCACTGAAGCTTTCTTT
v_gene: TRBV11-2
abundance: .
d_gene: TRBD1
j_gene: TRBJ1-1

CDR3aa: CSARVEGLYGYTF
CDR3nt: TGCAGTGCTAGGGTAGAGGGGTTATATGGCTACACCTTC
v_gene: TRBV20-1
abundance: .
d_gene: .
j_gene: TRBJ1-2

CDR3aa: CASSLSGRPQETQYF
CDR3nt: TGTGCCAGCAGCTTGAGCGGGAGGCCTCAAGAGACCCAGTACTTC
v_gene: TRBV5-4
abundance: many
d_gene: TRBD2
j_gene: TRBJ2-5

CDR3aa: CASTIRPGQPNTEAFF
CDR3nt: TGTGCCAGCACCATTAGACCGGGACAGCCGAACACTGAAGCTTTCTTT
v_gene: TRBV6-1
abundance: .
d_gene: TRBD1
j_gene: TRBJ1-1

CDR3aa: CASSFSGPTDTQYF
CDR3nt: TGTGCCAGCAGTTTCTCCGGGCCCACAGATACGCAGTATTTT
v_gene: TRBV7-3
abundance: many
d_gene: .
j_gene: TRBJ2-3

CDR3aa: CASSLGQGANNEQFF
CDR3nt: TGTGCCAGCAGCTTAGGGCAGGGGGCGAACAATGAGCAGTTCTTC
v_gene: TRBV7-9
abundance: .
d_gene: TRBD1
j_gene: TRBJ2-1

CDR3aa: CASSPGQTYTGELFF
CDR3nt: TGTGCCAGCAGTCCGGGACAGACTTACACCGGGGAGCTGTTTTTT
v_gene: TRBV6-1
abundance: many
d_gene: TRBD1
j_gene: TRBJ2-2

CDR3aa: CSARTGGGEKLFF
CDR3nt: TGCAGTGCCCGGACAGGCGGGGGTGAAAAACTGTTTTTT
v_gene: TRBV20-1
abundance: .
d_gene: TRBD1
j_gene: TRBJ1-4

CDR3aa: CASSFGTYQETQYF
CDR3nt: TGTGCCAGCAGTTTTGGGACTTACCAAGAGACCCAGTACTTC
v_gene: TRBV28
abundance: many
d_gene: .
j_gene: TRBJ2-5

CDR3aa: CASTRSGSEFNYGYTF
CDR3nt: TGTGCCAGCACGCGGTCAGGGAGCGAGTTTAACTATGGCTACACCTTC
v_gene: TRBV2
abundance: few
d_gene: .
j_gene: TRBJ1-2

CDR3aa: CASSQGPGNIQYF
CDR3nt: TGTGCCAGCAGCCAAGGCCCCGGGAACATTCAGTACTTC
v_gene: TRBV3-1
abundance: .
d_gene: .
j_gene: TRBJ2-4

CDR3aa: CASRGIGAYEQYF
CDR3nt: TGTGCCAGCAGGGGAATAGGTGCGTACGAGCAGTACTTC
v_gene: TRBV6-6
abundance: few
d_gene: .
j_gene: TRBJ2-7

CDR3aa: CASSFPGGRHSEQFF
CDR3nt: TGTGCCAGCAGTTTCCCGGGGGGGCGTCATAGTGAGCAGTTCTTC
v_gene: TRBV12-3/TRBV12-4
abundance: many
d_gene: TRBD2
j_gene: TRBJ2-1

CDR3aa: CASLPGMVFTEAFF
CDR3nt: TGTGCCAGCTTGCCAGGGATGGTGTTCACTGAAGCTTTCTTT
v_gene: TRBV6-6
abundance: many
d_gene: .
j_gene: TRBJ1-1

CDR3aa: CASSLVADQPQHF
CDR3nt: TGTGCCAGCAGCTTGGTAGCCGATCAGCCCCAGCATTTT
v_gene: TRBV5-5
abundance: many
d_gene: .
j_gene: TRBJ1-5

CDR3aa: CASSFVRGNTEAFF
CDR3nt: TGTGCCAGCAGCTTTGTGCGCGGGAACACTGAAGCTTTCTTT
v_gene: TRBV5-6
abundance: many
d_gene: .
j_gene: TRBJ1-1

CDR3aa: CASSPDNGWAQHF
CDR3nt: TGTGCCAGCAGCCCGGATAACGGTTGGGCCCAGCATTTT
v_gene: TRBV11-2
abundance: many
d_gene: .
j_gene: TRBJ1-5

CDR3aa: CASSLRDRGPNTEAFF
CDR3nt: TGTGCCAGCAGCCTAAGGGACAGGGGCCCGAACACTGAAGCTTTCTTT
v_gene: TRBV7-9
abundance: few
d_gene: TRBD1
j_gene: TRBJ1-1

CDR3aa: CASSEFLAGGGQETQYF
CDR3nt: TGTGCCAGCAGTGAATTCTTGGCGGGAGGGGGTCAAGAGACCCAGTACTTC
v_gene: TRBV6-1
abundance: many
d_gene: TRBD2
j_gene: TRBJ2-5

CDR3aa: CASSLPGFGYEQYF
CDR3nt: TGTGCCAGCAGCTTACCGGGATTTGGCTACGAGCAGTACTTC
v_gene: TRBV7-6
abundance: many
d_gene: .
j_gene: TRBJ2-7

CDR3aa: CASSTPRQGSMAQYF
CDR3nt: TGTGCCAGCAGTACACCCCGACAGGGGAGTATGGCCCAGTACTTC
v_gene: TRBV28
abundance: many
d_gene: TRBD1
j_gene: TRBJ2-5

CDR3aa: CSLEGLAGELYNEQFF
CDR3nt: TGCAGTCTCGAGGGACTAGCGGGGGAACTTTACAATGAGCAGTTCTTC
v_gene: TRBV20-1
abundance: few
d_gene: TRBD2
j_gene: TRBJ2-1

CDR3aa: CASSVGQSSYEQYF
CDR3nt: TGTGCCAGCAGCGTTGGACAGAGCTCCTACGAGCAGTACTTC
v_gene: TRBV9
abundance: many
d_gene: .
j_gene: TRBJ2-7

CDR3aa: CASSSLGGLYTGELFF
CDR3nt: TGTGCCAGCAGCTCCCTAGGAGGGCTGTACACCGGGGAGCTGTTTTTT
v_gene: TRBV11-2
abundance: many
d_gene: .
j_gene: TRBJ2-2

CDR3aa: CASSSWGTGGTYEQYF
CDR3nt: TGTGCCAGCAGCTCCTGGGGGACAGGGGGCACCTACGAGCAGTACTTC
v_gene: TRBV11-2
abundance: many
d_gene: TRBD1
j_gene: TRBJ2-7

CDR3aa: CASSLGLGTPNTQYF
CDR3nt: TGTGCCAGCAGTTTGGGACTAGGGACGCCTAATACGCAGTATTTT
v_gene: TRBV12-3/TRBV12-4
abundance: many
d_gene: TRBD2
j_gene: TRBJ2-3

CDR3aa: CASRIGTGAPKETQYF
CDR3nt: TGTGCCAGCAGAATCGGGACAGGGGCCCCGAAGGAGACCCAGTACTTC
v_gene: TRBV6-1
abundance: many
d_gene: TRBD1
j_gene: TRBJ2-5

CDR3aa: CASSRPGQGRFIAFF
CDR3nt: TGTGCCAGTAGTCGTCCCGGACAGGGACGGTTCATAGCTTTCTTT
v_gene: TRBV19
abundance: few
d_gene: TRBD1
j_gene: TRBJ1-1

CDR3aa: CASSFSSVLAGLRTRF
CDR3nt: TGTGCCAGCAGTTTCAGTTCGGTACTAGCGGGACTTCGTACCCGGTTC
v_gene: TRBV12-3/TRBV12-4
abundance: .
d_gene: TRBD2
j_gene: TRBJ2-1

CDR3aa: CASSLEAGGLSSYNEQFF
CDR3nt: TGTGCCAGCAGCTTAGAAGCGGGGGGCCTTAGCTCCTACAATGAGCAGTTCTTC
v_gene: TRBV7-3
abundance: many
d_gene: TRBD2
j_gene: TRBJ2-1

CDR3aa: CASSKLGGELFF
CDR3nt: TGTGCCAGCAGCAAACTAGGGGGGGAGCTGTTTTTT
v_gene: TRBV4-2
abundance: .
d_gene: .
j_gene: TRBJ2-2

CDR3aa: CASSLDGQGGTEAFF
CDR3nt: TGCGCCAGCAGCTTGGACGGACAGGGTGGCACTGAAGCTTTCTTT
v_gene: TRBV5-1
abundance: .
d_gene: TRBD1
j_gene: TRBJ1-1

CDR3aa: CASSFRGLEQYF
CDR3nt: TGTGCCAGCAGCTTCAGGGGGCTCGAGCAGTACTTC
v_gene: TRBV7-2
abundance: few
d_gene: TRBD1
j_gene: TRBJ2-7

CDR3aa: CASSSGTAWDEQYF
CDR3nt: TGCGCCAGCAGCAGCGGGACTGCCTGGGACGAGCAGTACTTC
v_gene: TRBV5-1
abundance: few
d_gene: TRBD2
j_gene: TRBJ2-7

CDR3aa: CASTRTTGEGIGYTF
CDR3nt: TGTGCCAGCACCAGGACTACAGGGGAAGGGATTGGCTACACCTTC
v_gene: TRBV6-2/TRBV6-3
abundance: many
d_gene: TRBD1
j_gene: TRBJ1-2

CDR3aa: CASSLRGGVTGAFF
CDR3nt: TGTGCCAGCAGCCTCAGGGGAGGGGTCACTGGAGCTTTCTTT
v_gene: TRBV3-1
abundance: .
d_gene: .
j_gene: TRBJ1-1

CDR3aa: CASSLFGTDTEAFF
CDR3nt: TGCGCCAGCAGCTTGTTTGGGACGGACACTGAAGCTTTCTTT
v_gene: TRBV5-1
abundance: many
d_gene: .
j_gene: TRBJ1-1

CDR3aa: CATSRDYSPNTEAFF
CDR3nt: TGTGCCACCAGCAGAGATTACAGTCCGAACACTGAAGCTTTCTTT
v_gene: TRBV15
abundance: many
d_gene: .
j_gene: TRBJ1-1

CDR3aa: CASSPDRGRRITEAFF
CDR3nt: TGTGCCAGCAGCCCAGACAGGGGGCGAAGGATCACTGAAGCTTTCTTT
v_gene: TRBV12-3/TRBV12-4
abundance: many
d_gene: TRBD1
j_gene: TRBJ1-1

CDR3aa: CASSETGIYGYTF
CDR3nt: TGTGCCAGCAGCGAGACAGGGATCTATGGCTACACCTTC
v_gene: TRBV12-3/TRBV12-4
abundance: many
d_gene: TRBD1
j_gene: TRBJ1-2

CDR3aa: CASRRDSSTDTQYF
CDR3nt: TGTGCCAGCAGGCGGGACAGTAGCACAGATACGCAGTATTTT
v_gene: TRBV6-1
abundance: many
d_gene: .
j_gene: TRBJ2-3

CDR3aa: CATHLRGLNTEAFF
CDR3nt: TGTGCCACTCACTTACGGGGGCTGAACACTGAAGCTTTCTTT
v_gene: TRBV12-3/TRBV12-4
abundance: many
d_gene: .
j_gene: TRBJ1-1

CDR3aa: CASSLQQSYGYTF
CDR3nt: TGTGCCAGCAGTTTACAACAAAGCTATGGCTACACCTTC
v_gene: TRBV28
abundance: many
d_gene: .
j_gene: TRBJ1-2

CDR3aa: CSAPGLAGQSSSYEQYF
CDR3nt: TGCAGTGCCCCGGGACTAGCGGGTCAATCGAGCTCCTACGAGCAGTACTTC
v_gene: TRBV20-1
abundance: many
d_gene: TRBD2
j_gene: TRBJ2-7

CDR3aa: CASSAPGTTSSYEQYF
CDR3nt: TGTGCCAGCAGCGCTCCCGGGACAACGAGCTCCTACGAGCAGTACTTC
v_gene: TRBV28
abundance: many
d_gene: .
j_gene: TRBJ2-7

CDR3aa: CSASDRGRGAFF
CDR3nt: TGCAGTGCTAGCGACAGGGGGCGAGGAGCTTTCTTT
v_gene: TRBV20-1
abundance: few
d_gene: TRBD1
j_gene: TRBJ1-1

CDR3aa: CASSGRDTFLAKNIQYF
CDR3nt: TGTGCCAGCAGTGGCCGGGACACCTTCTTAGCCAAAAACATTCAGTACTTC
v_gene: TRBV6-1
abundance: many
d_gene: .
j_gene: TRBJ2-4

CDR3aa: CASSPPQRASTDTQYF
CDR3nt: TGTGCCAGTAGTCCCCCCCAGCGGGCAAGCACAGATACGCAGTATTTT
v_gene: TRBV19
abundance: many
d_gene: .
j_gene: TRBJ2-3

CDR3aa: CASTLNQGASPSYEQYF
CDR3nt: TGCGCCAGCACCTTGAATCAGGGGGCGAGCCCTTCCTACGAGCAGTACTTC
v_gene: TRBV5-1
abundance: many
d_gene: TRBD1
j_gene: TRBJ2-7

CDR3aa: CASSLSGVPSGANVLTF
CDR3nt: TGTGCCAGCAGCTTATCTGGAGTCCCCTCAGGGGCCAACGTCCTGACTTTC
v_gene: TRBV11-2
abundance: few
d_gene: .
j_gene: TRBJ2-6

CDR3aa: CASSDSPRGIFEAFF
CDR3nt: TGTGCCAGCAGCGACAGTCCCAGGGGTATCTTTGAAGCTTTCTTT
v_gene: TRBV7-3
abundance: many
d_gene: .
j_gene: TRBJ1-1

CDR3aa: CASSAQPEEDTGELFF
CDR3nt: TGTGCCAGCAGTGCCCAGCCGGAAGAGGACACCGGGGAGCTGTTTTTT
v_gene: TRBV27
abundance: many
d_gene: .
j_gene: TRBJ2-2

CDR3aa: CASSPRTGRDTEAFF
CDR3nt: TGTGCCAGCTCACCCAGGACAGGGAGGGACACTGAAGCTTTCTTT
v_gene: TRBV18
abundance: many
d_gene: TRBD1
j_gene: TRBJ1-1

CDR3aa: CASSYSDGGDEQYF
CDR3nt: TGTGCCAGCAGTTACTCTGACGGGGGCGACGAGCAGTACTTC
v_gene: TRBV6-5
abundance: many
d_gene: .
j_gene: TRBJ2-7

CDR3aa: CASSDSTPSQPQHF
CDR3nt: TGTGCCAGCAGTGACTCGACACCCAGTCAGCCCCAGCATTTT
v_gene: TRBV2
abundance: many
d_gene: .
j_gene: TRBJ1-5